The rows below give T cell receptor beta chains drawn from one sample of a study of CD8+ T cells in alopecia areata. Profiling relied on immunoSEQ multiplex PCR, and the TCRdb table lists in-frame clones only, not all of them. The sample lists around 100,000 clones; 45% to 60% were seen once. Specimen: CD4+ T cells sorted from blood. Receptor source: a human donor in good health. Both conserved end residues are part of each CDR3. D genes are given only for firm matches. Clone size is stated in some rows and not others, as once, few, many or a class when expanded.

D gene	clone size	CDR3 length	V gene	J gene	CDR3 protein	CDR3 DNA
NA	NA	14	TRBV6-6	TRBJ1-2	CASSYSGAYYGYTF	TGTGCCAGCAGTTACAGCGGGGCCTACTATGGCTACACCTTC
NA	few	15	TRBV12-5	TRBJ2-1	CASGLEEDRRNEQFF	TGTGCTAGTGGTTTGGAGGAGGATAGGAGGAATGAGCAGTTCTTC
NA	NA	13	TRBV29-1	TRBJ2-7	CSATIIPAGEQYF	TGCAGCGCCACGATTATCCCGGCCGGCGAGCAGTACTTC
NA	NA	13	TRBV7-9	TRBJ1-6	CASSPRENSPLHF	TGTGCCAGCAGCCCTCGGGAGAATTCACCCCTCCACTTT
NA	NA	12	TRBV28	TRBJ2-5	CASRLRGETQYF	TGTGCCAGCAGGCTGAGGGGAGAGACCCAGTACTTC
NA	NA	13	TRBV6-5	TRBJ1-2	CASSPDTRYGYTF	TGTGCCAGCAGCCCGGACACGCGATATGGCTACACCTTC
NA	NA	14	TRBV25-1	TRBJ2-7	CASSGVGGPHEQYF	TGTGCCAGCAGTGGCGTGGGGGGGCCCCACGAGCAGTACTTC
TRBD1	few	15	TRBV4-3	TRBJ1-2	CASSPTTDRAYGYTF	TGCGCCAGCAGCCCGACTACGGACAGGGCCTATGGCTACACCTTC
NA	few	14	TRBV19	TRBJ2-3	CASNLARPTDTQYF	TGTGCCAGTAATCTAGCCCGCCCCACAGATACGCAGTATTTT
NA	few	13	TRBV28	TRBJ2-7	CASSLPGSYEQYF	TGTGCCAGCAGTTTACCAGGCTCCTACGAGCAGTACTTC
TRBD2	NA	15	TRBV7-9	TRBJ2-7	CASSKGLPRSSEQYF	TGTGCCAGCAGCAAGGGACTACCCAGATCCTCCGAGCAGTACTTC
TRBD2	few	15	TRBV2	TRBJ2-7	CASRPAGLAAGEQYF	TGTGCCAGCAGGCCCGCGGGACTAGCGGCCGGCGAGCAGTACTTC
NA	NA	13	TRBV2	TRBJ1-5	CASSPGPNQPQHF	TGTGCCAGCAGTCCGGGTCCTAATCAGCCCCAGCATTTT
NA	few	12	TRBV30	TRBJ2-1	CAWRGFYNEQFF	TGTGCCTGGAGGGGGTTCTACAATGAGCAGTTCTTC
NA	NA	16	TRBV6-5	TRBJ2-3	CASSYSRAGARDTQYF	TGTGCCAGCAGTTACTCGAGGGCGGGGGCCCGGGATACGCAGTATTTT
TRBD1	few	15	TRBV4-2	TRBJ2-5	CASSRSDRVEETQYF	TGTGCCAGCAGCCGGTCGGACAGGGTGGAAGAGACCCAGTACTTC
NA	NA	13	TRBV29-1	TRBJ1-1	CSVEALRESEAFF	TGCAGCGTTGAAGCCCTTAGGGAATCTGAAGCTTTCTTT
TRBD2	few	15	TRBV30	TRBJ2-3	CAWSVSGGGTDTQYF	TGTGCCTGGAGTGTCAGCGGGGGTGGCACAGATACGCAGTATTTT
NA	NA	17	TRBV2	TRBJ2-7	CASSEALSFGASYEQYF	TGTGCCAGCAGTGAAGCGCTTAGTTTTGGGGCCTCCTACGAGCAGTACTTC
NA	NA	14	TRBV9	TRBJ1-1	CASSAGTTHTEAFF	TGTGCCAGCAGCGCGGGGACAACCCACACTGAAGCTTTCTTT
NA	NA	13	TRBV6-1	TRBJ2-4	CASSGNRVGIQYF	TGTGCCAGCAGCGGTAACAGGGTTGGGATTCAGTACTTC
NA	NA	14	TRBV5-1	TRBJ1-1	CASSLEAGRTEAFF	TGCGCCAGCAGCTTGGAGGCCGGGAGGACTGAAGCTTTCTTT
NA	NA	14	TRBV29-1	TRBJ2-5	CSVDGQGGLETQYF	TGCAGCGTTGATGGTCAGGGAGGTTTAGAGACCCAGTACTTC
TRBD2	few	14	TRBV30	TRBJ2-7	CAWKFPAGSLEQYF	TGTGCCTGGAAGTTCCCAGCGGGGAGTTTGGAGCAGTACTTC
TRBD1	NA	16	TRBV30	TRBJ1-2	CARQGWTVGANYGYTF	TGTGCCCGACAGGGGTGGACAGTCGGAGCTAACTATGGCTACACCTTC
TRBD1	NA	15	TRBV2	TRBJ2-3	CASSERQGVKDTQYF	TGTGCCAGCAGTGAGAGACAGGGAGTGAAAGATACGCAGTATTTT
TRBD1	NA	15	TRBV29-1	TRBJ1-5	CSVGTGQGSNQPQHF	TGCAGCGTTGGGACAGGACAGGGGAGCAATCAGCCCCAGCATTTT
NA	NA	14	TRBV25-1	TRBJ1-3	CASATTRSGNTIYF	TGTGCCAGCGCCACTACGCGGTCTGGAAACACCATATATTTT
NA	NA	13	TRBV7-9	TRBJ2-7	CASSFMGTYEQYF	TGTGCCAGCAGCTTTATGGGGACCTACGAGCAGTACTTC
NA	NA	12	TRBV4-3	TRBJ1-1	CASSQVRGAAFF	TGCGCCAGCAGCCAAGTGAGAGGGGCCGCTTTCTTT
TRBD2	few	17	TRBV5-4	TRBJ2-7	CASSSWGASGASYEQYF	TGTGCCAGCAGCTCCTGGGGGGCTAGCGGGGCGTCCTACGAGCAGTACTTC
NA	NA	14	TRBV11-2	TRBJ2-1	CASSLTGTYNEQFF	TGTGCCAGCAGCTTAACTGGGACCTACAATGAGCAGTTCTTC
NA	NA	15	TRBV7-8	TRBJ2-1	CASSDDRFSYNEQFF	TGTGCCAGCAGCGACGACAGGTTCTCCTACAATGAGCAGTTCTTC
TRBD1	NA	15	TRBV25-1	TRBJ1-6	CASRPTGGIGSPLHF	TGTGCCAGCAGGCCTACAGGGGGTATCGGTTCACCCCTCCACTTT
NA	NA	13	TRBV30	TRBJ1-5	CAWSVRGNQPQHF	TGTGCCTGGAGTGTTAGAGGAAATCAGCCCCAGCATTTT
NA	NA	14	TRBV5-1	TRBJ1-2	CASSLGQVSYGYTF	TGCGCCAGCAGCTTGGGACAGGTCAGCTATGGCTACACCTTC
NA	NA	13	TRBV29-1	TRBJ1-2	CSVAAGPNYGYTF	TGCAGCGTTGCCGCAGGGCCTAACTATGGCTACACCTTC
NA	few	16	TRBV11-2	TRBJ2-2	CASSLGPGANTGELFF	TGTGCCAGCAGCTTAGGGCCAGGGGCGAACACCGGGGAGCTGTTTTTT
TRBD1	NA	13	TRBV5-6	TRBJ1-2	CASRTTGVHGYTF	TGTGCCAGCAGGACAACAGGGGTCCATGGCTACACCTTC
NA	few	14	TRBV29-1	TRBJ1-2	CSVVDPTTAIGYTF	TGCAGCGTTGTGGACCCGACAACCGCTATTGGCTACACCTTC
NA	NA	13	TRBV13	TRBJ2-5	CASSFSAQETQYF	TGTGCCAGCAGCTTCAGCGCACAAGAGACCCAGTACTTC
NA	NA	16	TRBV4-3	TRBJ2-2	CASSPENYQFGGELFF	TGCGCCAGCAGCCCTGAGAATTACCAATTCGGCGGGGAGCTGTTTTTT
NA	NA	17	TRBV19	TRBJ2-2	CASSIGGGPRGTGELFF	TGTGCCAGTAGTATAGGTGGGGGGCCCCGGGGCACCGGGGAGCTGTTTTTT
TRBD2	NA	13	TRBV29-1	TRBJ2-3	CSGLAGGTDTQYF	TGCAGCGGACTAGCGGGGGGCACAGATACGCAGTATTTT
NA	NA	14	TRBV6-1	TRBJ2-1	CASSVQPAYNEQFF	TGTGCCAGCAGTGTCCAACCGGCTTACAATGAGCAGTTCTTC
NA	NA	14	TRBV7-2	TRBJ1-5	CASKKEQGNQPQHF	TGTGCCAGCAAGAAAGAACAAGGGAACCAGCCCCAGCATTTT
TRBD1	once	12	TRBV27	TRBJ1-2	CASSLTGVGYTF	TGTGCCAGCAGTCTCACAGGGGTCGGCTACACCTTC
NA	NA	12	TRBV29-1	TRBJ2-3	CSVDRGPDTQYF	TGCAGCGTTGATCGGGGGCCAGATACGCAGTATTTT
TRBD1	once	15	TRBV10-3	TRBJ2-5	CAIRPGQGAGETQYF	TGTGCCATCAGGCCCGGACAGGGGGCCGGGGAGACCCAGTACTTC
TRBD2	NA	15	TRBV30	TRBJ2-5	CAWSAEGLAGETQYF	TGTGCCTGGAGCGCAGAGGGACTAGCGGGGGAGACCCAGTACTTC
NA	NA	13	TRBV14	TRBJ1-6	CASSQFADSPLHF	TGTGCCAGCAGCCAGTTCGCGGATTCACCCCTCCACTTT
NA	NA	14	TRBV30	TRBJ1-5	CAWSPREQWQPQHF	TGTGCCTGGAGTCCAAGGGAGCAATGGCAGCCCCAGCATTTT
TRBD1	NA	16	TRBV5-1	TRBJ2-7	CASSPGTGQRIYEQYF	TGCGCCAGCAGCCCTGGGACGGGACAGCGTATCTACGAGCAGTACTTC
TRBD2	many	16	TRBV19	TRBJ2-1	CASSRGGLAVYNEQFF	TGTGCCAGTAGCCGGGGGGGACTAGCGGTCTACAATGAGCAGTTCTTC
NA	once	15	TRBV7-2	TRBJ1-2	CASSTGPMLGYGYTF	TGTGCCAGCAGCACGGGACCCATGCTTGGGTATGGCTACACCTTC
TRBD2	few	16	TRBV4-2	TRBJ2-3	CASSPSGLASTDTQYF	TGTGCCAGCAGCCCGTCCGGACTAGCGAGCACAGATACGCAGTATTTT
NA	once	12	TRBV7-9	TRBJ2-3	CASSSTTDTQYF	TGTGCCAGCAGCTCGACCACAGATACGCAGTATTTT
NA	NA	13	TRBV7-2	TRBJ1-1	CASSLGQYTEAFF	TGTGCCAGCAGCCTTGGACAGTACACTGAAGCTTTCTTT
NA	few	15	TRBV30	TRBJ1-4	CAWHPVGSLNEKLFF	TGTGCCTGGCATCCTGTGGGGAGTCTTAATGAAAAACTGTTTTTT